The 11 T cell receptor beta chains below all came from one sample that was sequenced in a study of cytomegalovirus exposure and HLA in healthy donors (dated by TCRdb to between 2016 and 2019). Libraries were made using the immunoSEQ multiplex PCR assay. The multiplex PCR relied on a mix of 60 forward primers for TCR Vbeta segments and 13 reverse primers for TCR Jbeta segments. TCRdb retrieved this table from immuneACCESS and kept in-frame rearrangements only. Not all clones are present; in checked studies, unresolved V genes account for under half, and no reason is known for the remainder. This sample gives 130,000 to 150,000 clones in total; 78% of them show up just once. The top ten clonotypes cover 2.5% to 3.5% of the sample. Material for sequencing was PBMCs. The source is a man between 35 and 55 years old in good health and CMV-seropositive.

Here the CDR3 reads CASSGTGGANYGYTF. The CDR3 DNA follows: TGTGCCAGCAGTGGGACAGGGGGCGCAAACTATGGCTACACCTTC. The rearrangement uses TRBV6-5 and TRBJ1-2; 12 positions agree with TRBD1. The junction had 3 bases not matched to a gene; V was cut back by 5 bases and J by 2 bases. Germline V lookup: CDR1 MNHEY, CDR2 SVGAGI. This CDR3 is built from 15 residues.

On this clone: One end of the junction varies from germline; a read error may be responsible. V usage is TRBV7-9 and J usage is TRBJ1-4, with TRBD1 matching over 9 bases. CDR1 and CDR2 from the germline V gene are SEHNR and FQNEAQ (reference sequence). This CDR3 region has 14 residues. In DNA, the CDR3 is TGTTCCAGCAGCCAAGGACAGGGGCGGGAAAAACTGTTTTTT. This encodes CSSSQGQGREKLFF.

V gene TRBV7-8 combines with J gene TRBJ2-7; TRBD2 is a possible D gene (5 bases). The CDR3 is 13 amino acids. Germline V lookup: CDR1 SGHVS, CDR2 FQNEAQ. The germline V and J ends were trimmed by 3 bases and 1 base, with 7 bases remaining between them. In DNA form, the CDR3 reads TGTGCCAGCAGCTTGTCGGGATCCTACGAGCAGTACTTC. This codes for CASSLSGSYEQYF. Full variable domain (rest looked up from reference TRBV7-8 and TRBJ2-7): GAGVSQSPRYKVAKRGQDVALRCDPISGHVSLFWYQQALGQGPEFLTYFQNEAQLDKSGLPSDRFFAERPEGSVSTLKIQRTQQEDSAVYLCASSLSGSYEQYFGPGTRLTVT.

The chain couples TRBV19 to TRBJ2-1; 11 bases agree with TRBD2. Trimming removed 3 bases from V and 6 bases from J; junction bases left unmatched: 10. CDR1 and CDR2 from the germline V gene are LNHDA and SQIVND (reference sequence). The CDR3 length is 17 residues. Here the CDR3 DNA reads TGTGCCAGTAGTATTCGCACAGTTAGCGGGAGGGCCAATGAGCAGTTCTTC. This translates into CASSIRTVSGRANEQFF.

This clone was recorded once. J is TRBJ2-3 and V is TRBV7-2, with D perhaps matching TRBD2 (6 bases). From germline, CDR1 is SGHTA and CDR2 FQGNSA. The CDR3 sequence is 16 residues long. The V end was cut by 5 bases, the J end by 4 bases, with 19 bases between. DNA for the CDR3: TGTGCCAGCAGCCCCAGCGGGCTAGCGAACGCAGATACGCAGTATTTT. Protein sequence: CASSPSGLANADTQYF. Based on the CDR3 plus reference TRBV7-2 and TRBJ2-3, the full variable domain is GAGVSQSPSNKVTEKGKDVELRCDPISGHTALYWYRQSLGQGLEFLIYFQGNSAPDKSGLPSDRFSAERTGGSVSTLTIQRTQQEDSAVYLCASSPSGLANADTQYFGPGTRLTVL.

This chain joins TRBV29-1 and TRBJ1-2; 8 bases line up with TRBD1. This CDR3 comprises 15 residues. The V and J ends lost 4 bases and 3 bases, in that order; junction bases with no gene match: 10. CDR1 is SQVTM, CDR2 ANQGSEA, per germline. For the CDR3, the DNA is TGCAGCGTTGTGCCCCGGACAGGGACGTACTATGGCTACACCTTC. Residues: CSVVPRTGTYYGYTF.

This chain links TRBV7-2 with TRBJ2-6, with 10 bases that match TRBD1. The CDR3 contains 18 residues. Germline lookup yields CDR1 SGHTA and CDR2 FQGNSA. J lost 2 bases, V lost 1 base, and 5 bases had no gene match. The CDR3 nucleotides read TGTGCCAGCAGCTTAGTGTGGACAGGGGGGGCTGGGGCCAACGTCCTGACTTTC. Amino acid sequence: CASSLVWTGGAGANVLTF.

Comment on this clone: A read error may account for a junction end that differs from germline. The CDR3 spells CASSTQLGDYERYF. In DNA form, the CDR3 reads TGTGCCAGTAGTACTCAGCTCGGAGACTACGAGCGGTACTTC. This chain connects TRBV19 to TRBJ2-7; the D gene is possibly TRBD2 (5 bases). This CDR3 spans 14 amino acids. From germline, CDR1 is LNHDA and CDR2 SQIVND (reference sequence).

This chain uses TRBV2 with TRBJ1-2; 9 bases agree with TRBD1. The CDR3 consists of 14 residues. The V gene's germline CDR1 is SNHLY and CDR2 FYNNEI. Trimming at V came to 5 bases and at J to 3 bases, leaving 4 bases not matched to a gene. CDR3 DNA: TGTGCCAGCAGTTCCGGGACAGGGTACTATGGCTACACCTTC. This sequence encodes CASSSGTGYYGYTF.

The chain joins TRBV19 to TRBJ1-4; D not resolved. Germline CDR1 and CDR2: LNHDA and SQIVND (reference sequence). Trimming left V 7 bases short and J 8 bases short, with 17 bases between. The CDR3 has 14 residues. CDR3 sequence (DNA): TGTGCCAGTATGTATGGAGGTGGTTACGAAAAACTGTTTTTT. This codes for CASMYGGGYEKLFF.

The chain joins TRBV11-2 to TRBJ2-3; TRBD1 might be the D (5 bases). Trimming stripped 5 bases from V and 1 base from J, with 13 bases between. Germline V gives CDR1 SGHAT, CDR2 FQNNGV. The CDR3 loop spans 15 amino acids. The CDR3 nucleotides are TGTGCCAGCAGCCAACAGGCCCCTGGCACAGATACGCAGTATTTT. It is translated as CASSQQAPGTDTQYF.